The 8 T cell receptor beta chains below all came from one sample that was sequenced in a study of blood T cell repertoires in COVID-19. Measured with immunoSEQ multiplex PCR; TCRdb has only the in-frame clones, and not every one. The data contain hundreds of thousands of clones, around 84% of them singletons. Sequenced material: PBMCs or T cells enriched from blood (not recorded which). The receptors here all came from a young man who had recovered from COVID-19.

This clone was counted once. J is TRBJ1-3 and V is TRBV25-1; D not resolved. The CDR3 is made up of 14 amino acids. Germline loops: CDR1 MGHDK, CDR2 SYGVNS. V lost 4 bases to trimming and J lost 0 bases, with 7 bases between them. CDR3 residues: CASSVGSSGNTIYF. CDR3 nucleotides: TGTGCCAGCAGTGTTGGTAGCTCTGGAAACACCATATATTTT.

This clone appeared a few times. Germline and junction disagree at one end, which may indicate a read error. V is TRBV5-1 and J is TRBJ1-4; D gene uncertain. Germline V gene lookup returns CDR1 SGHRS and CDR2 YFSETQ. The CDR3 loop spans 13 amino acids. CDR3 DNA: TGCGCCAGCAGCTTTGAGGGTAATAAAAAACTGTTTTTT. As protein: CASSFEGNKKLFF.

The V gene is TRBV6-5, the J gene TRBJ2-7, with D possibly matching TRBD1 (6 bases). Germline V gene data show CDR1 as MNHEY and CDR2 as SVGAGI. Trimming stripped 2 bases from V and 2 bases from J, with 13 bases between. CDR3 length: 15 amino acids. The CDR3 sequence is CASSYMGTRPYEQYF. As DNA, the CDR3 is TGTGCCAGCAGTTACATGGGGACAAGGCCCTACGAGCAGTACTTC.

V is TRBV7-9 and J is TRBJ1-1; D gene uncertain. Germline CDR1 and CDR2: SEHNR and FQNEAQ (reference sequence). This CDR3 region has 13 residues. V shed 2 bases and J shed 1 base, with 5 bases lying between them. In nucleotides, the CDR3 is TGTGCCAGCAGCTTATGGCAGAACACTGAAGCTTTCTTT. This encodes CASSLWQNTEAFF. Filled out from reference TRBV7-9 and TRBJ1-1, the complete variable domain reads DTGVSQNPRHKITKRGQNVTFRCDPISEHNRLYWYRQTLGQGPEFLTYFQNEAQLEKSRLLSDRFSAERPKGSFSTLEIQRTEQGDSAMYLCASSLWQNTEAFFGQGTRLTVV.

This chain uses TRBV19 with TRBJ1-1; weak D call: TRBD1 (5 bases). V was trimmed by 5 bases and J by 8 bases, leaving 18 bases between them. Germline assignment: CDR1 LNHDA and CDR2 SQIVND (reference sequence). The CDR3 is 14 amino acids. CDR3 residues: CASSDIGHTTEAFF. CDR3 in DNA: TGTGCCAGTAGTGACATTGGACACACCACCGAAGCTTTCTTT.

The rearrangement uses TRBV6-5 and TRBJ2-7; 7 nucleotides agree with TRBD1. The CDR3 spans 13 residues. V dropped 6 bases and J dropped 2; count of bases not matched to a gene: 4. CDR1 is MNHEY, CDR2 SVGAGI, per germline. CDR3 protein: CASSRGQPYEQYF. The CDR3 DNA reads TGTGCCAGCAGCCGGGGACAGCCCTACGAGCAGTACTTC.

As regards this clone: Other DNA sequences in the sample encode the same CDR3. The chain couples TRBV6-5 to TRBJ1-2; TRBD1 is a possible D gene (5 bases). This CDR3 spans 14 amino acids. V dropped 2 bases and J dropped 4 bases, with 11 bases sitting between them. The germline V gene encodes CDR1 MNHEY and CDR2 SVGAGI. The CDR3 protein is CASSYGQGAYGYTF. The CDR3 region has the DNA TGTGCCAGCAGTTACGGGCAGGGTGCCTATGGCTACACCTTC.

The chain couples TRBV18 to TRBJ2-2; TRBD1 aligns across 9 bases. This CDR3 has 15 residues. The trim removed 1 base at V and 6 bases at J, leaving 3 bases unmatched. Germline values: CDR1 KGHSH, CDR2 LQKENI. The DNA of the CDR3 is TGTGCCAGCTCACCACAGGACAGGGGACCCGGGGAGCTGTTTTTT. Protein: CASSPQDRGPGELFF. Looking up the rest from reference TRBV18 and TRBJ2-2 gives the full variable domain: NAGVMQNPRHLVRRRGQEARLRCSPMKGHSHVYWYRQLPEEGLKFMVYLQKENIIDESGMPKERFSAEFPKEGPSILRIQQVVRGDSAAYFCASSPQDRGPGELFFGEGSRLTVL.